The rows below give T cell receptor beta chains drawn from one sample of a study of blood T cell repertoires in COVID-19. The assay was immunoSEQ multiplex PCR, and TCRdb's table has in-frame clones only and misses some. This sample carries about 130,000 clones, about 80% of them seen once, and the ten largest clones take approximately 8.4%. Sequenced material: PBMCs or T cells enriched from blood (not recorded which). The receptors here all came from a man in his fifties who had recovered from COVID-19. Both conserved end residues are part of each CDR3. D genes are given only for firm matches. Some rows mark clone size as missing; the rest say once, few, many or name a class of expanded clone.

D	size	J	V	DNA	CDR3
.	.	TRBJ2-3	TRBV2	TGTGCCAGCAGTGATGGGCGGGGGCGACCAGATACGCAGTATTTT	CASSDGRGRPDTQYF
.	once	TRBJ1-1	TRBV7-3	TGTGCCAGCAGCTTAAGAGCTCGTCTCGATGAAGCTTTCTTT	CASSLRARLDEAFF
TRBD1	.	TRBJ1-2	TRBV6-2/TRBV6-3	TGTGCCAGCAGTTGGTTGGACAGGAAAGACCTCTATGGCTACACCTTC	CASSWLDRKDLYGYTF
TRBD1	.	TRBJ1-2	TRBV10-3	TGTGCCATCAGTGAGTCGTCGGGACAGACCTATGGCTACACCTTC	CAISESSGQTYGYTF
TRBD1	.	TRBJ1-4	TRBV5-1	TGCGCCAGCAGTCGCCGGGACAGAGCAACTAATGAAAAACTGTTTTTT	CASSRRDRATNEKLFF
.	.	TRBJ1-6	TRBV9	TGTGCCAGCAGCGCCTCCGGGACCTATAATTCACCCCTCCACTTT	CASSASGTYNSPLHF
TRBD1	.	TRBJ1-5	TRBV6-2/TRBV6-3	TGTGCCAGCAGTTACTCCACTAGGACAGGGGGCAGTCAGCCCCAGCATTTT	CASSYSTRTGGSQPQHF
.	.	TRBJ1-1	TRBV29-1	TGCAGCGGGACGGGACAATTGACTGAAGCTTTCTTT	CSGTGQLTEAFF
TRBD1	few	TRBJ2-7	TRBV18	TGTGCCAGCTCACCAGTAGGACAGGGGAGCGACGAGCAGTACTTC	CASSPVGQGSDEQYF
.	.	TRBJ2-5	TRBV3-1/TRBV3-2	TGTGCCAGCAGCCAAGGTCGAGGTGCCAGCGGGACCCAGTACTTC	CASSQGRGASGTQYF
TRBD1	.	TRBJ1-5	TRBV2	TGTGCCAGCAGTGTACTAACAGGGGGAAGTAGCAATCAGCCCCAGCATTTT	CASSVLTGGSSNQPQHF
TRBD2	.	TRBJ2-1	TRBV5-4	TGTGCCAGCAGCCCTGGGGGGGAACGGCAGTTCTTC	CASSPGGERQFF
TRBD2	.	TRBJ2-3	TRBV2	TGTGCCAGCAGTGAACACCCGGGACTAGCGGGGGGGGTAACTAGCACAGATACGCAGTATTTT	CASSEHPGLAGGVTSTDTQYF
TRBD1	.	TRBJ1-2	TRBV5-1	TGCGCCAGCACGGGACAGGGCCAATCTAACTATGGCTACACCTTC	CASTGQGQSNYGYTF
.	.	TRBJ2-5	TRBV19	TGTGCCAGTAGCCGACGGGAAGGGGAGACCCAGTACTTC	CASSRREGETQYF
.	.	TRBJ1-1	TRBV5-5	TGTGCCAGCAGCTTAGGGGCGGCGAGGAACACTGAAGCTTTCTTT	CASSLGAARNTEAFF
.	.	TRBJ1-1	TRBV28	TGTGCCAGCAGTTTAATGGGGGCAGGGGCTGAAGCTTTCTTT	CASSLMGAGAEAFF
.	.	TRBJ2-5	TRBV27	TGTGCCAGCAGTTTTTCCGTGTACCAAGAGACCCAGTACTTC	CASSFSVYQETQYF